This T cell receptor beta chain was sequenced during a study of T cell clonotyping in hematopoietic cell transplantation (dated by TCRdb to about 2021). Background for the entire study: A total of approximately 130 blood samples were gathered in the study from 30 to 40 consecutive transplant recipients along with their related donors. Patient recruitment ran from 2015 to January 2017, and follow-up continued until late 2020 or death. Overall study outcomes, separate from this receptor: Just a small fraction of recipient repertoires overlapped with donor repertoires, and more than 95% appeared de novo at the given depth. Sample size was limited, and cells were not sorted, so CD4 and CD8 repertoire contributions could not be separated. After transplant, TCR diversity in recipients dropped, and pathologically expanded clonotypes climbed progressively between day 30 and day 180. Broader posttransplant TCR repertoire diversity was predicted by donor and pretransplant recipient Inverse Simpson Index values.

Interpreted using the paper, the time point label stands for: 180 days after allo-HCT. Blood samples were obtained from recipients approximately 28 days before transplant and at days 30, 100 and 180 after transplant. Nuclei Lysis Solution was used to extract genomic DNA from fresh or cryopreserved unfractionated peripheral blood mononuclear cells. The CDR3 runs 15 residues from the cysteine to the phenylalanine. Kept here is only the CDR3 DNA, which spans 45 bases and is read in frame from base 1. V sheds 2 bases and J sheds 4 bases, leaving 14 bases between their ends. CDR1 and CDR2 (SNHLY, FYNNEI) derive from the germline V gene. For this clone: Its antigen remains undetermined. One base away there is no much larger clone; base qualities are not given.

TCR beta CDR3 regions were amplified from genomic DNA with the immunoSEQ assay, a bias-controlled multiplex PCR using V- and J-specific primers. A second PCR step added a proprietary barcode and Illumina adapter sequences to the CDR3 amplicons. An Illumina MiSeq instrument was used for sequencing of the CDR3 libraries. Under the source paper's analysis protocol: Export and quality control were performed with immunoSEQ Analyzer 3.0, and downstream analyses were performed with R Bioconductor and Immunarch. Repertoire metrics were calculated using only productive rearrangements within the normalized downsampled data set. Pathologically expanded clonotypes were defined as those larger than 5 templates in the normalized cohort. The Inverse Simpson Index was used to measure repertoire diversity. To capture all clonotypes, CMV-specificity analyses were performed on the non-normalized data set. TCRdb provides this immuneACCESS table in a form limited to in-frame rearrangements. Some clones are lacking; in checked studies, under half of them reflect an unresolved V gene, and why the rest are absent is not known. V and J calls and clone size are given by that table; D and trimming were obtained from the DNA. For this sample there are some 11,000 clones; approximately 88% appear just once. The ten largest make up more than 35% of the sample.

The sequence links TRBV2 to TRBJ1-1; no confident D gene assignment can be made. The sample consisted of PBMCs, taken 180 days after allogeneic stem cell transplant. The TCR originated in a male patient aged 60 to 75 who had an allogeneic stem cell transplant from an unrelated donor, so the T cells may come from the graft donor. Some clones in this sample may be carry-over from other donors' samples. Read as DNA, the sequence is TGTGCCAGCAGTGAATTCGGGATAATAGGCACTGAAGCTTTCTTT. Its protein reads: CASSEFGIIGTEAFF.